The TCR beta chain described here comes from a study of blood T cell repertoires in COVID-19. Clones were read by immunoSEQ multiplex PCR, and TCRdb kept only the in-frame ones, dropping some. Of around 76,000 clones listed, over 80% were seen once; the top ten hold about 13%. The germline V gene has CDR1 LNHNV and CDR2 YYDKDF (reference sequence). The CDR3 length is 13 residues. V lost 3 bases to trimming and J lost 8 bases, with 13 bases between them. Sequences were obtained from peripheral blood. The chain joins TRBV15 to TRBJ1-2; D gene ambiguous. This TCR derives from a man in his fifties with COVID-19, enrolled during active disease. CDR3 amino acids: CATSRGPGGGYTF. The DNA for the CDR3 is TGTGCCACCAGCAGGGGCCCGGGAGGCGGCTACACCTTC.